Below are 26 T cell receptor beta chains sequenced from a single sample in a study of T cell responses to AZD1222 COVID-19 vaccine. Profiled with immunoSEQ multiplex PCR; TCRdb holds only in-frame clones, not every one. The sample yields about 72,000 clones, roughly 87% seen once. The sequenced sample was peripheral blood, obtained on day 0 of AZD1222 vaccination. Source of these receptors: an adult in good health.

The chain employs TRBV5-1 and TRBJ2-2, with D tentatively TRBD1 or TRBD2 (5 bases each). The CDR3 consists of 21 residues. V lost 4 bases, J lost 4 bases, and 32 bases lay in between. Germline assignment: CDR1 SGHRS and CDR2 YFSETQ. CDR3 protein: CASSTDSLEEWWWSSTGELFF. CDR3 coding DNA: TGCGCCAGCAGCACCGACAGCTTGGAGGAATGGTGGTGGTCAAGCACCGGGGAGCTGTTTTTT.

V usage is TRBV5-5 and J usage is TRBJ1-4; 9 bases fit TRBD1. The CDR3 contains 15 residues. With V trimmed by 4 bases and J by 3 bases, 4 bases remained unmatched. Germline CDR1 SGHKS, CDR2 YYEKEE (reference sequence). CDR3: CASSGRDRANEKLFF. DNA of the CDR3: TGTGCCAGCAGCGGCCGGGACAGGGCTAATGAAAAACTGTTTTTT.

There are a few counts of this clone. This chain connects TRBV3-1 (or the pseudogene TRBV3-2) to TRBJ2-3; TRBD1 matches 9 bases. The CDR3 is made up of 15 amino acids. The germline CDR1 and CDR2 sequences are LGHDT and YNNKEL (reference sequence). Trimming removed 5 bases from V and 2 bases from J; junction bases left unmatched: 5. CDR3 region: CASSTGTGFTDTQYF. The CDR3 region has the DNA TGTGCCAGCAGCACCGGGACAGGGTTCACAGATACGCAGTATTTT.

This clone occurred once. This chain joins TRBV6-5 and TRBJ1-5; D is unresolved. The germline V gene encodes CDR1 MNHEY and CDR2 SVGAGI. The CDR3 runs 11 residues. V was cut by 9 bases and J by 0 bases, with 3 bases left in between. The CDR3 spells CASGSNQPQHF. For the CDR3, the DNA is TGTGCCAGTGGTAGCAATCAGCCCCAGCATTTT.

The chain joins TRBV7-3 to TRBJ2-3; D unresolved. Germline CDR1 is SGHTA and CDR2 is FQGTGA. The CDR3 has 15 residues. Trimming removed 3 bases from V and 0 bases from J, with 10 bases in between. CDR3 sequence (DNA): TGTGCCAGCAGCTTCGGGCCATCTAGCACAGATACGCAGTATTTT. Its protein product is CASSFGPSSTDTQYF. The whole variable domain, filled in from reference TRBV7-3 and TRBJ2-3, reads GAGVSQTPSNKVTEKGKYVELRCDPISGHTALYWYRQSLGQGPEFLIYFQGTGAADDSGLPNDRFFAVRPEGSVSTLKIQRTERGDSAVYLCASSFGPSSTDTQYFGPGTRLTVL.

The chain is built from TRBV28 and TRBJ2-4; 9 positions match TRBD2. The length of the CDR3 is 13 residues. The germline V gene encodes CDR1 MDHEN and CDR2 SYDVKM. The ends lost 5 bases at V and 13 bases at J; junction bases unmatched: 9. Here the CDR3 reads CASSPGTSIDQYF. DNA for the CDR3: TGTGCCAGCAGTCCCGGGACTAGCATCGACCAGTACTTC.

The chain links TRBV5-1 to TRBJ1-5; 7 nucleotides match TRBD1. The CDR3 is 14 amino acids. After removal of 0 bases from V and 7 bases from J, the junction contained 4 bases not matched to a gene. CDR1 is SGHRS and CDR2 is YFSETQ in the germline V gene. The CDR3 DNA reads as TGCGCCAGCAGCTTGGGGCAGGGGGAACAGCCCCAGCATTTT. Encoded protein: CASSLGQGEQPQHF.

This clone was counted once. The rearrangement joins TRBV20-1 to TRBJ1-6, with 10 nucleotides matching TRBD1. Looked up from germline, CDR1 is DFQATT and CDR2 is SNEGSKA (reference sequence). The V segment lost 3 bases and the J segment 9 bases; nucleotides outside the gene matches: 14. This CDR3 spans 17 amino acids. The CDR3 reads CSASPLRTGGRGSPLHF. CDR3 DNA sequence: TGCAGTGCTAGTCCTCTCCGGACAGGGGGTCGTGGTTCACCCCTCCACTTT.

The chain joins TRBV3-1 (or the pseudogene TRBV3-2) to TRBJ1-1; 8 nucleotides line up with TRBD1. Looked up from germline, CDR1 is LGHDT and CDR2 is YNNKEL (reference sequence). The CDR3 length is 15 residues. The trim removed 4 bases at V and 4 bases at J, leaving 8 bases unmatched. CDR3 nucleotides: TGTGCCAGCAGCCCCGCGGCACAGGGGGGCACTGAAGCTTTCTTT. It encodes CASSPAAQGGTEAFF.

The rearrangement links TRBV29-1 to TRBJ2-7; tentatively, D is TRBD1 (6 bases). CDR1 is SQVTM, CDR2 ANQGSEA, per germline. Trimming removed 8 bases from V and 1 base from J, with 9 bases in between. The CDR3 runs 11 residues. CDR3 DNA: TGCAGCTTTACAGGGTCCTACGAGCAGTACTTC. Translation gives CSFTGSYEQYF.

This clone appeared a single time. The chain uses TRBV28 and TRBJ1-5, with D uncertain. The CDR3 runs to 13 residues. Trimming shortened V by 3 bases and J by 5 bases, and 8 bases separated the two germline ends. CDR1 and CDR2 (germline): MDHEN, SYDVKM. This CDR3 is CASSFGLHQPQHF. CDR3 DNA: TGTGCCAGCAGTTTCGGGCTCCATCAGCCCCAGCATTTT.

The chain employs TRBV7-3 and TRBJ2-1, with TRBD2 matching 16 bases. The CDR3 runs to 17 residues. Germline V lookup: CDR1 SGHTA, CDR2 FQGTGA. V dropped 5 bases and J dropped 10; count of bases not matched to a gene: 11. CDR3 residues: CASSLTGTSGGAREQFF. CDR3 nucleotides: TGTGCCAGCAGCCTCACCGGGACTAGCGGGGGGGCCAGGGAGCAGTTCTTC. Variable domain in full (rest from reference TRBV7-3 and TRBJ2-1): GAGVSQTPSNKVTEKGKYVELRCDPISGHTALYWYRQSLGQGPEFLIYFQGTGAADDSGLPNDRFFAVRPEGSVSTLKIQRTERGDSAVYLCASSLTGTSGGAREQFFGPGTRLTVL.

The chain carries TRBV7-8 and TRBJ1-4, with a tentative D call TRBD1 (6 bases). The germline gives CDR1 SGHVS, CDR2 FQNEAQ. The CDR3 is 15 residues long. Trimming left V 5 bases short and J 2 bases short, with 12 bases between. CDR3 loop: CASSPRQGTNEKLFF. CDR3 DNA: TGTGCCAGCAGCCCCCGTCAGGGGACTAATGAAAAACTGTTTTTT.

The chain employs TRBV30 and TRBJ1-4; unclear D gene. The CDR3 totals 16 residues. CDR1 and CDR2 from the germline V gene are GTSNPN and SVGIG (reference sequence). Trimming left V 3 bases short and J 5 bases short, with 19 bases between. CDR3 protein: CAWSALQPSRNEKLFF. DNA for the CDR3: TGTGCCTGGAGCGCCCTCCAGCCTAGCCGCAATGAAAAACTGTTTTTT.

The V gene is TRBV18, the J gene TRBJ2-5, with D unclear. The CDR3 extends over 11 amino acids. The germline gives CDR1 KGHSH, CDR2 LQKENI. V was cut by 2 bases and J by 6 bases, with 4 bases left in between. This chain's CDR3 is CASSPGQTQYF. In nucleotides, the CDR3 is TGTGCCAGCTCACCAGGCCAGACCCAGTACTTC.

V is TRBV3-1 (or the pseudogene TRBV3-2) and J is TRBJ1-6, with D unclear. Germline V CDR1 and CDR2: LGHDT, YNNKEL (reference sequence). V lost 4 bases to trimming and J lost 7 bases, with 8 bases between them. The CDR3 loop spans 13 amino acids. The CDR3 DNA reads TGTGCCAGCAGCCGAAACGGGAATTCACCCCTCCACTTT. Translated: CASSRNGNSPLHF.

This chain connects TRBV3-1 (or the pseudogene TRBV3-2) to TRBJ1-4; 10 bases align to TRBD1. The germline V gene encodes CDR1 LGHDT and CDR2 YNNKEL (reference sequence). The CDR3 runs 15 residues. V was clipped by 5 bases and J by 5 bases; unmatched bases: 5. CDR3 nucleotide sequence: TGTGCCAGCAGCTCTGTGGGACAGGGGAATGAAAAACTGTTTTTT. It translates to CASSSVGQGNEKLFF.

The genes are TRBV12-3 or TRBV12-4 and TRBJ1-5; maybe TRBD1 (5 bases). V was shortened by 3 bases and J by 6 bases, with 9 bases between the two germline ends. This CDR3 is 13 amino acids long. The CDR3 bases are TGTGCCAGCAGTTTGACAGAGCTTCAGCCCCAGCATTTT. Its protein product is CASSLTELQPQHF.

The chain links TRBV30 to TRBJ2-1; D gene ambiguous. There are 14 residues in the CDR3. Germline V CDR1 and CDR2: GTSNPN, SVGIG (reference sequence). Trimming removed 0 bases from V and 10 bases from J, with 16 bases in between. CDR3 sequence reads: CAWSVLGLFGEQFF. In DNA, the CDR3 is TGTGCCTGGAGTGTACTCGGCTTGTTCGGCGAGCAGTTCTTC.

The chain carries TRBV18 and TRBJ2-3, with D possibly TRBD1 on 5 matching bases. The CDR3 loop spans 13 amino acids. The germline CDR1 and CDR2 sequences are KGHSH and LQKENI. Between the trimmed V and J ends, which lost 4 bases and 2 bases, there was a span of 7 bases. For the CDR3, the DNA is TGTGCCAGCTCACGACAGAACACAGATACGCAGTATTTT. The encoded protein is CASSRQNTDTQYF. Variable domain in full (rest from reference TRBV18 and TRBJ2-3): NAGVMQNPRHLVRRRGQEARLRCSPMKGHSHVYWYRQLPEEGLKFMVYLQKENIIDESGMPKERFSAEFPKEGPSILRIQQVVRGDSAAYFCASSRQNTDTQYFGPGTRLTVL.

The genes are TRBV6-5 and TRBJ1-1; weak D call: TRBD1 (5 bases). Germline CDR1 MNHEY, CDR2 SVGAGI. V was pared by 8 bases and J by 6 bases, with 10 bases between. CDR3 length: 11 amino acids. This chain's CDR3 is CASGREAEAFF. The CDR3, as DNA: TGTGCCAGCGGCAGGGAGGCTGAAGCTTTCTTT.

This clone was picked up one time. The V gene is TRBV7-2, the J gene TRBJ2-2; D is ambiguous. Looked up from germline, CDR1 is SGHTA and CDR2 is FQGNSA. The CDR3 is 17 residues long. Deletions cut 5 bases from V and 1 base from J, with 17 bases between. The CDR3 protein is CASSRAPSRQNTGELFF. CDR3 sequence (DNA): TGTGCCAGCAGCCGGGCGCCGTCCAGACAGAACACCGGGGAGCTGTTTTTT. Based on the CDR3 plus reference TRBV7-2 and TRBJ2-2, the full variable domain is GAGVSQSPSNKVTEKGKDVELRCDPISGHTALYWYRQSLGQGLEFLIYFQGNSAPDKSGLPSDRFSAERTGGSVSTLTIQRTQQEDSAVYLCASSRAPSRQNTGELFFGEGSRLTVL.

The chain combines TRBV7-2 with TRBJ1-6; D is perhaps TRBD1 (5 bases). The CDR3 has 14 residues. CDR1 is SGHTA, CDR2 FQGNSA, per germline. Trimming cost V 5 bases and J 14 bases, with 19 bases left between them. The CDR3 region is CASSLLSGTWTLHF. CDR3 bases: TGTGCCAGCAGCCTGTTATCAGGGACGTGGACCCTCCACTTT. The full variable domain, rest sourced from reference TRBV7-2 and TRBJ1-6, is GAGVSQSPSNKVTEKGKDVELRCDPISGHTALYWYRQSLGQGLEFLIYFQGNSAPDKSGLPSDRFSAERTGGSVSTLTIQRTQQEDSAVYLCASSLLSGTWTLHFGNGTRLTVT.

The V call is TRBV19, the J call TRBJ2-7, with a weak D call TRBD2 (6 bases). CDR3 length: 13 amino acids. Germline CDR1 and CDR2: LNHDA and SQIVND (reference sequence). V was shortened by 5 bases and J by 5 bases, with 13 bases between the two germline ends. CDR3 DNA: TGTGCCAGTAGTCCGCGGGGTAACGACGAGCAGTACTTC. Residues: CASSPRGNDEQYF.

The chain uses TRBV29-1 and TRBJ1-2; 7 bases are shared with TRBD1. This CDR3 has 13 amino acids. Germline lookup yields CDR1 SQVTM and CDR2 ANQGSEA. The J segment lost 8 bases and the V segment lost 7 bases, leaving 13 bases of the junction unmatched. The CDR3 spells CSARATGATGYTF. The CDR3 DNA sequence: TGCAGCGCCCGGGCAACAGGGGCCACCGGCTACACCTTC.

This clone was seen more than once but under ten times. V is TRBV2 and J is TRBJ2-5, with 7 bases lining up with TRBD1. Germline V gene sequence: CDR1 SNHLY, CDR2 FYNNEI. This CDR3 is built from 14 residues. V was clipped by 3 bases and J by 8 bases; unmatched bases: 9. The CDR3 DNA is TGTGCCAGCAGTGAGGTACAGGGGACCCCAACCCAGTACTTC. This encodes CASSEVQGTPTQYF.